These 15 T cell receptor beta chains were sequenced from one sample in a study of blood T cell repertoires in COVID-19. Produced via immunoSEQ multiplex PCR; TCRdb's table is partial and in-frame only. The sample includes 300,000 to 400,000 clones, about 90% of them seen just once. Sequenced: PBMCs or T cells enriched from blood (not recorded which). Receptor source: a woman in her 30s who had recovered from COVID-19.

The chain has TRBV19 and TRBJ1-1; D is ambiguous. The CDR3 totals 11 residues. Germline CDR1 reads LNHDA; CDR2 reads SQIVND (reference sequence). The V end was cut by 6 bases, the J end by 8 bases, with 10 bases between. The CDR3 here is CASRARMEAFF. The CDR3 DNA sequence: TGTGCCAGTAGGGCCAGGATGGAAGCTTTCTTT.

This clone was seen only once. The DNA of the CDR3 is TGTGCCAGCGGGAACCGGGACAGGAACTCCTACGAGCAGTACTTC. It is translated as CASGNRDRNSYEQYF. The chain joins TRBV28 to TRBJ2-7; 8 nucleotides match TRBD1. Germline CDR1 and CDR2: MDHEN and SYDVKM. This CDR3 has 15 amino acids. Trimming at V came to 8 bases and at J to 0 bases, leaving 9 bases not matched to a gene.

Written as DNA, the CDR3 is TGTGCCAGTAGTACTTCAGGGTTGACTGAAGCTTTCTTT. Translation: CASSTSGLTEAFF. This sequence joins TRBV19 and TRBJ1-1, with TRBD1 as a possible D gene (5 bases). The V and J ends lost 4 bases and 5 bases respectively, with 11 bases between them. The CDR3 is made up of 13 amino acids. Germline CDR1 reads LNHDA; CDR2 reads SQIVND (reference sequence). The full variable domain, its missing parts supplied by reference TRBV19 and TRBJ1-1, is DGGITQSPKYLFRKEGQNVTLSCEQNLNHDAMYWYRQDPGQGLRLIYYSQIVNDFQKGDIAEGYSVSREKKESFPLTVTSAQKNPTAFYLCASSTSGLTEAFFGQGTRLTVV.

This clone came up once. This chain uses TRBV19 with TRBJ1-2; D may be TRBD1 (5 bases). V dropped 4 bases and J dropped 4 bases, with 16 bases sitting between them. Germline CDR1 is LNHDA and CDR2 is SQIVND (reference sequence). The CDR3 is made up of 15 amino acids. The CDR3 loop reads CASSTAAEGRYGYTF. The CDR3 DNA reads TGTGCCAGTAGTACGGCGGCGGAGGGGCGCTATGGCTACACCTTC.

This clone was recorded once. The chain couples TRBV3-1 (or the pseudogene TRBV3-2) to TRBJ1-1, with D perhaps TRBD1 (6 bases). Germline lookup yields CDR1 LGHDT and CDR2 YNNKEL (reference sequence). The germline V and J ends were trimmed by 0 bases and 1 base, with 24 bases remaining between them. The CDR3 consists of 20 residues. The CDR3 protein is CASSQDLPRGGRGRNTEAFF. In DNA, the CDR3 is TGTGCCAGCAGCCAAGATCTGCCGAGGGGGGGCAGGGGCAGGAACACTGAAGCTTTCTTT.

The V call is TRBV28, the J call TRBJ1-5; D is perhaps TRBD1 (5 bases). The CDR3 length is 14 residues. CDR1 and CDR2 from the germline V gene are MDHEN and SYDVKM. V was trimmed by 6 bases and J by 3 bases, leaving 12 bases between them. The CDR3 loop reads CASRLDTLNQPQHF. The CDR3 region has the DNA TGTGCCAGCAGGCTGGACACCCTCAATCAGCCCCAGCATTTT.

The J gene is TRBJ2-3, the V gene TRBV2; tentative D call: TRBD2 (6 bases). The germline V gene encodes CDR1 SNHLY and CDR2 FYNNEI. The CDR3 extends over 16 amino acids. With 0 bases removed from V and 5 bases from J, the gap between germline ends came to 15 bases. The CDR3 here is CASSEARTPGGDTQYF. CDR3 coding DNA: TGTGCCAGCAGTGAAGCCCGGACCCCCGGGGGAGATACGCAGTATTTT.

The chain combines TRBV9 with TRBJ1-6; TRBD1 matches at 9 bases. This CDR3 spans 15 amino acids. Germline assignment: CDR1 SGDLS and CDR2 YYNGEE. Trimming removed 2 bases from V and 9 bases from J; junction bases left unmatched: 6. CDR3 sequence reads: CASSVPGQGSSPLHF. CDR3 nucleotides: TGTGCCAGCAGCGTCCCGGGACAGGGAAGTTCACCCCTCCACTTT. The whole variable domain, filled in from reference TRBV9 and TRBJ1-6, reads DSGVTQTPKHLITATGQRVTLRCSPRSGDLSVYWYQQSLDQGLQFLIQYYNGEERAKGNILERFSAQQFPDLHSELNLSSLELGDSALYFCASSVPGQGSSPLHFGNGTRLTVT.

J is TRBJ1-2 and V is TRBV12-5; 8 nucleotides agree with TRBD1. Trimming took 4 bases from V and 0 from J; bases not matched to a gene: 7. Germline CDR1 and CDR2: LGHNT and FRNRAP. The CDR3 covers 16 residues. In DNA form, the CDR3 reads TGTGCTAGTGGTTGGACAGGGCATGAGACTAACTATGGCTACACCTTC. It is translated as CASGWTGHETNYGYTF.

The J gene is TRBJ1-2, the V gene TRBV25-1; the D gene is possibly TRBD1 (5 bases). The length of the CDR3 is 14 residues. V dropped 4 bases and J dropped 4 bases, with 13 bases sitting between them. In germline, CDR1 is MGHDK, CDR2 SYGVNS. In nucleotides, the CDR3 is TGTGCCAGCAGTGCACAGGAGAAGACCTATGGCTACACCTTC. Amino acids: CASSAQEKTYGYTF.

The rearrangement links TRBV2 to TRBJ1-2, with 8 nucleotides matching TRBD1. V trimming: 2 bases; J trimming: 4 bases; junction bases outside the gene matches: 3. Germline lookup yields CDR1 SNHLY and CDR2 FYNNEI. The length of the CDR3 is 14 residues. The chain's CDR3 is CASSETGGSYGYTF. CDR3 DNA sequence: TGTGCCAGCAGTGAAACAGGGGGGAGCTATGGCTACACCTTC.

On this clone itself: Other DNA sequences within the sample encode an identical CDR3. CDR3 coding DNA: TGTGCCAGCAGCCCTGGAAGGGGTGCCTATGGCTACACCTTC. It codes for CASSPGRGAYGYTF. This sequence joins TRBV3-1 (or the pseudogene TRBV3-2) and TRBJ1-2; TRBD1 is a possible D gene (5 bases). With 4 bases removed from V and 4 bases from J, the gap between germline ends came to 13 bases. CDR3 length: 14 residues. CDR1 and CDR2 (germline): LGHDT, YNNKEL (reference sequence).

The chain is built from TRBV30 and TRBJ1-1; tentative D call: TRBD1 (6 bases). The germline V and J ends were trimmed by 8 bases and 3 bases, with 10 bases remaining between them. The CDR3 consists of 11 residues. CDR1 is GTSNPN, CDR2 SVGIG, per germline (reference sequence). The CDR3 spells CASSGDTEAFF. DNA for the CDR3: TGTGCCAGCTCAGGGGACACTGAAGCTTTCTTT.

This clone was detected only once. The chain employs TRBV12-5 and TRBJ1-5; tentative D call: TRBD1 (6 bases). CDR1 is LGHNT and CDR2 is FRNRAP in the germline V gene. V lost 6 bases and J lost 5, with 23 bases in between. The CDR3 has 17 amino acids. CDR3 nucleotide sequence: TGTGCTAGTGGCCTAGACCCTGGGACATTTTCTTATCAGCCCCAGCATTTT. Protein product: CASGLDPGTFSYQPQHF.

The chain recombines TRBV28 with TRBJ2-4; 8 bases are shared with TRBD1. This CDR3 is 16 amino acids long. V lost 7 bases and J lost 2; bases outside the gene matches: 10. The germline V gene encodes CDR1 MDHEN and CDR2 SYDVKM. The DNA of the CDR3 is TGTGCCAGCAAAAATCCAGGGGGCGTATCCAAAAACATTCAGTACTTC. Translated: CASKNPGGVSKNIQYF.